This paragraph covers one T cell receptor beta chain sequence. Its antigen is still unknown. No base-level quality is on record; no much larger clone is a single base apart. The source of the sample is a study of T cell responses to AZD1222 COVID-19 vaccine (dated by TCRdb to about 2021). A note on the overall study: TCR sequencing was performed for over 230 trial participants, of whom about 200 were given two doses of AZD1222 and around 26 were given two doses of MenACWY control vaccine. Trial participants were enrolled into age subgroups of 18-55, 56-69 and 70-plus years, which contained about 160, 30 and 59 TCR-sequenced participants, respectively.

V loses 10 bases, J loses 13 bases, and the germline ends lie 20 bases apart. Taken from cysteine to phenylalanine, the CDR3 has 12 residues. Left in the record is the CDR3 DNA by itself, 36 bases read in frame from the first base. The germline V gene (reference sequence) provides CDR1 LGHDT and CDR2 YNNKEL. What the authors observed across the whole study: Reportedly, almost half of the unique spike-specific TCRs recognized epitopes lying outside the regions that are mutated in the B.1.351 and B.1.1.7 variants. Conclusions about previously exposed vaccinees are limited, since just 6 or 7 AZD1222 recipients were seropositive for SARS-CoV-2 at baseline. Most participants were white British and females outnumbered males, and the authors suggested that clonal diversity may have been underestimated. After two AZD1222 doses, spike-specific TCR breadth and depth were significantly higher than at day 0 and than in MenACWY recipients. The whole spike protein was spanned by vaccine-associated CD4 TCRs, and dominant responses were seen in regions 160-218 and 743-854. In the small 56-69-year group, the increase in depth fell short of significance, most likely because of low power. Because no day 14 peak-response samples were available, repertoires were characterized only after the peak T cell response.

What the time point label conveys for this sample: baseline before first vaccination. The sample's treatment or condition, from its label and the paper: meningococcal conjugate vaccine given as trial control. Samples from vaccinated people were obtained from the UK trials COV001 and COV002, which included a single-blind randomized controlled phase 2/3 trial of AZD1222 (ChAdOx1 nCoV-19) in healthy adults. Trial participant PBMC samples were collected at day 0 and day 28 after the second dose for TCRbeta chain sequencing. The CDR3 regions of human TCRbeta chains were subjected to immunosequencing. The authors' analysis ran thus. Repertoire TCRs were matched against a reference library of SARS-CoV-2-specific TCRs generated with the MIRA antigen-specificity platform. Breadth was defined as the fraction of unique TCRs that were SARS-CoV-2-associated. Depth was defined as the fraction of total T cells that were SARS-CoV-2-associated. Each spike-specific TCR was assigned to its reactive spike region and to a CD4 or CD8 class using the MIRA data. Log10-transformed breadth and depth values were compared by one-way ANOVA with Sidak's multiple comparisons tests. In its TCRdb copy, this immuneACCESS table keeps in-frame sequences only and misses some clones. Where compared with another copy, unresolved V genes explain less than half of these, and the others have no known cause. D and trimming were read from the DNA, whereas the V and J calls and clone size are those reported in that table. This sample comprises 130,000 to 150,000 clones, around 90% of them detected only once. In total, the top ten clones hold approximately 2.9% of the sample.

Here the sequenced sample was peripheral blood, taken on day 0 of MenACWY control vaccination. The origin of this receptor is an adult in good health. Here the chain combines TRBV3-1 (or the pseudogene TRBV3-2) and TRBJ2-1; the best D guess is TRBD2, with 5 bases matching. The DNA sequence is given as TGTGCCACCCTCGAATTCCCGGGAAGACAGTTCTTC. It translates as CATLEFPGRQFF.